One sample yielded the 10 T cell receptor beta chains listed below, sequenced in a study of Graves' ophthalmopathy and Graves' hyperthyroidism. Beta-chain TCR CDR3 regions were amplified from RNA transcripts. Second-round multiplex PCR came after first-round RT-PCR with HTBI primers. In TCRdb, the multiplex PCR reads were re-called with MiXCR into one record per CDR3 protein. The table lists 52,000 or so distinct CDR3 sequences, roughly 47% of them singletons. Sequencing was performed on peripheral blood. Receptor source: an adult woman with Graves' ophthalmopathy.

This clonotype was observed at least ten times. The V gene is TRBV30, the J gene TRBJ1-6; the D is unclear. V was shortened by 0 bases and J by 2 bases, with 2 bases between the two germline ends. Germline CDR1 is GTSNPN and CDR2 is SVGIG (reference sequence). The CDR3 is 13 residues long. CDR3 residues: CAWSVTYNSPLHF. DNA for the CDR3: TGTGCCTGGAGTGTTACCTATAATTCACCCCTCCACTTT.

The sample holds a few counts of this clonotype. A much larger clone differs by one base, so this may be a read error. The rearrangement joins TRBV6-5 to TRBJ1-2; 7 positions agree with TRBD1. CDR1 is MNHEY, CDR2 SVGAGI, per germline. The CDR3 spans 17 residues. J gave up 7 bases and V 7 bases, and 21 bases lay outside the gene matches. The CDR3 spells CASTYTSRGTVGSGYTF. CDR3 nucleotide sequence: TGTGCCAGCACCTACACCTCGAGAGGGACAGTTGGCAGTGGCTACACCTTC.

In this sample, this clonotype turned up many times. The chain has TRBV6-5 and TRBJ2-7; D is uncertain. V shed 0 bases and J shed 1 base, with 7 bases lying between them. The germline V gene encodes CDR1 MNHEY and CDR2 SVGAGI. This CDR3 comprises 14 residues. CDR3 sequence (DNA): TGTGCCAGCAGTTACTCGGTGGTTTCCTACGAGCAGTACTTC. Translating gives CASSYSVVSYEQYF.

This clonotype came up many times. The chain joins TRBV5-1 to TRBJ2-7; a possible D gene is TRBD2 (6 bases). Germline-derived CDR1 and CDR2 are SGHRS and YFSETQ. CDR3 length: 14 amino acids. Between the trimmed V and J ends, which lost 8 bases and 3 bases, there was a span of 18 bases. DNA of the CDR3: TGCGCCAGTCACAACACTGGGGGGAGCTACGAGCAGTACTTC. Amino acid sequence: CASHNTGGSYEQYF.

The V gene is TRBV27, the J gene TRBJ1-1; D is undetermined. With 3 bases removed from V and 3 bases from J, the gap between germline ends came to 11 bases. This CDR3 has 14 amino acids. Per the germline V gene, CDR1 is MNHEY and CDR2 is SMNVEV (reference sequence). The CDR3 DNA is TGTGCCAGCAGTTTCAGCAGGAGTGACACTGAAGCTTTCTTT. Amino acid sequence: CASSFSRSDTEAFF.

The J gene is TRBJ1-2, the V gene TRBV4-3; D is unresolved. The germline CDR1 and CDR2 sequences are LGHNA and YSLEER. The CDR3 loop spans 14 amino acids. Between the trimmed V and J ends, which lost 0 bases and 3 bases, there was a span of 8 bases. The DNA of the CDR3 is TGCGCCAGCAGCCAAGAGAGCGGGGACTATGGCTACACCTTC. Translated, it gives CASSQESGDYGYTF.

This clonotype was seen at least ten times. The chain carries TRBV20-1 and TRBJ2-5; TRBD2 matches at 10 bases. CDR3 size: 15 residues. Germline V gives CDR1 DFQATT, CDR2 SNEGSKA (reference sequence). V shed 0 bases and J 5 bases; nucleotides not matched to a gene: 6. The CDR3 DNA follows: TGCAGTGCTAGAGATTTACTAGCGGGAATGGAGACCCAGTACTTC. Residues: CSARDLLAGMETQYF.

This clonotype has at least ten counts. The chain couples TRBV5-8 to TRBJ2-5; D is unclear. The CDR3 totals 12 residues. Trimming took off 0 bases at V and 5 bases at J, with 5 bases between the two ends. CDR1 is SGHTS and CDR2 is YDEGEE in the germline V gene. Here the CDR3 reads CASSLGRETQYF. CDR3 DNA sequence: TGTGCCAGCAGCTTGGGTCGGGAGACCCAGTACTTC. Variable domain in full (rest from reference TRBV5-8 and TRBJ2-5): EAGVTQSPTHLIKTRGQQATLRCSPISGHTSVYWYQQALGLGLQFLLWYDEGEERNRGNFPPRFSGRQFPNYSSELNVNALELEDSALYLCASSLGRETQYFGPGTRLLVL.

The genes are TRBV29-1 and TRBJ2-5; 9 bases are a match to TRBD1. The CDR3 length is 13 residues. Germline V lookup: CDR1 SQVTM, CDR2 ANQGSEA. The ends lost 6 bases at V and 5 bases at J; junction bases unmatched: 7. The CDR3 nucleotides read TGCAGCGTGTGGGGACAGGGCGGGGAGACCCAGTACTTC. Translated, it gives CSVWGQGGETQYF.

This CDR3 is CASSVGTGGTEAFF. Written as DNA, the CDR3 is TGTGCCAGCAGCGTAGGGACAGGGGGCACTGAAGCTTTCTTT. The rearrangement uses TRBV9 and TRBJ1-1; 10 bases match TRBD1. The germline gives CDR1 SGDLS, CDR2 YYNGEE. The CDR3 loop spans 14 amino acids. V shed 0 bases and J 4 bases; nucleotides not matched to a gene: 0. Full variable domain (outside the CDR3, taken from reference TRBV9 and TRBJ1-1): DSGVTQTPKHLITATGQRVTLRCSPRSGDLSVYWYQQSLDQGLQFLIQYYNGEERAKGNILERFSAQQFPDLHSELNLSSLELGDSALYFCASSVGTGGTEAFFGQGTRLTVV.